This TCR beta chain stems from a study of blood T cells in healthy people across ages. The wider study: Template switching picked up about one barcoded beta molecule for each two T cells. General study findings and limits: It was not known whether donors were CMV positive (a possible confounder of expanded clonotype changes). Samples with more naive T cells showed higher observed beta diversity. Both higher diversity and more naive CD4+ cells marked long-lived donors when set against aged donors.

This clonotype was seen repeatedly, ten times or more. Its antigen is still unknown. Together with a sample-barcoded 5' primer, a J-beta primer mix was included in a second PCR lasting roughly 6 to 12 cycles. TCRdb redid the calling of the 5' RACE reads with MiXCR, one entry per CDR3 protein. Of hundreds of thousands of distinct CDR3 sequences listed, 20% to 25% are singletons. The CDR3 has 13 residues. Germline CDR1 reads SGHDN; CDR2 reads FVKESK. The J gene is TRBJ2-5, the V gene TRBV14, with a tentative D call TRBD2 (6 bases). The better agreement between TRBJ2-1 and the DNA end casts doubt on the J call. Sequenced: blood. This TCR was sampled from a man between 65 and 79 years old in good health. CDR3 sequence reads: CASSQDRRGEQFF. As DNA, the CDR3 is TGTGCCAGCAGCCAAGATCGCCGGGGGGAGCAGTTCTTC.